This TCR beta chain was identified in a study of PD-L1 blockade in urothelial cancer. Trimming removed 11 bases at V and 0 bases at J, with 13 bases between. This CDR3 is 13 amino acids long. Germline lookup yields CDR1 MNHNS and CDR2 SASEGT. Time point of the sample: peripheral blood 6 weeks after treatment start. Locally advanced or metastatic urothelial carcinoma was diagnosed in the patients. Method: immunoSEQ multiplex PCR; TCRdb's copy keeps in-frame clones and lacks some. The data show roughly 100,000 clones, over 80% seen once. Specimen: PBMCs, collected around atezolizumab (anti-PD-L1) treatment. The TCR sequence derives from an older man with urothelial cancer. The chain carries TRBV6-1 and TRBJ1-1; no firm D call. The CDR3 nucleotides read TGTGCCTCCGAGGTTAGGATGAACACTGAAGCTTTCTTT. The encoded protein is CASEVRMNTEAFF.